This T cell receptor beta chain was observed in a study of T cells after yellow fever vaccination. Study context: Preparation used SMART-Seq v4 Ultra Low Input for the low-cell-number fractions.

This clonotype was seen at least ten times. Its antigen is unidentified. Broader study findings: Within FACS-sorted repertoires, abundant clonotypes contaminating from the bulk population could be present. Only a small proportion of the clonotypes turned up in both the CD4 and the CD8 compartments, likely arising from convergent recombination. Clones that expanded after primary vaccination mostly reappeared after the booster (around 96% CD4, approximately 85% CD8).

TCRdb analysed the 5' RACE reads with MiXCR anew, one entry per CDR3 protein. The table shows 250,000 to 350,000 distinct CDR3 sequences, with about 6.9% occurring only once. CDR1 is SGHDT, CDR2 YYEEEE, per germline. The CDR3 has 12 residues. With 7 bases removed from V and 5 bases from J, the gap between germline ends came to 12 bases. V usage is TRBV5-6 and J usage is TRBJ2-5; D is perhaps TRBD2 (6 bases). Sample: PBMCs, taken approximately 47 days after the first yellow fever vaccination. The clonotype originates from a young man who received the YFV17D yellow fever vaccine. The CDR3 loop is CASGGTVETQYF. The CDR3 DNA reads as TGTGCCAGCGGCGGGACGGTGGAGACCCAGTACTTC.